The 27 T cell receptor beta chains below were found in one sample sequenced in a study of T cells in Graves' hyperthyroidism and ophthalmopathy. Using RNA transcripts as the source, TCR beta CDR3 regions were amplified. HTBI primers drove first-round RT-PCR of the TCR CDR3. TCRdb re-analysed the multiplex PCR reads in MiXCR, keeping a single row per CDR3 protein. The table lists 250,000 to 350,000 distinct CDR3 sequences, about a sixth of them singletons. Sequences were obtained from blood. The source is a woman in her sixties with Graves' ophthalmopathy.

Ten or more counts support this clonotype. The V and J genes are TRBV18 and TRBJ2-7; D is perhaps TRBD2 (5 bases). Trimming took off 3 bases at V and 6 bases at J, with 9 bases between the two ends. The CDR3 is made up of 12 amino acids. CDR1 and CDR2 from the germline V gene are KGHSH and LQKENI. For the CDR3, the DNA is TGTGCCAGCTCACCCGATGGGAGCGAGCAGTACTTC. Translation gives CASSPDGSEQYF.

On this clonotype itself: A read error may explain this, as a much larger clone is one base away. The J gene is TRBJ1-1, the V gene TRBV6-2 or TRBV6-3; D possibly corresponds to TRBD1 (5 bases). Germline V CDR1 and CDR2: MNHEY, SVGEGT. This CDR3 is built from 14 residues. CDR3 coding DNA: TGTGCCAGCAGTTGGGGGGGTGAGGCCACTGCAGCTTTCTTT. Translation gives CASSWGGEATAAFF.

This clonotype was observed a handful of times. The chain couples TRBV7-8 to TRBJ1-3; D remains unclear. V was trimmed by 2 bases and J by 0 bases, leaving 11 bases between them. The germline V gene encodes CDR1 SGHVS and CDR2 FQNEAQ. This CDR3 contains 16 residues. CDR3 DNA sequence: TGTGCCAGCAGCTTACAAGGACGGATCTCTGGAAACACCATATATTTT. Protein sequence: CASSLQGRISGNTIYF.

This clonotype was seen many times. The chain carries TRBV7-2 and TRBJ2-7, with 8 bases identical to TRBD1. Looked up from germline, CDR1 is SGHTA and CDR2 is FQGNSA. The V segment lost 0 bases and the J segment 7 bases; nucleotides outside the gene matches: 5. The CDR3 runs 14 residues. This chain's CDR3 is CASSLASTGGEQYF. Written as DNA, the CDR3 is TGTGCCAGCAGCTTAGCTAGTACAGGGGGTGAGCAGTACTTC.

At least ten counts were recorded for this clonotype. The J gene is TRBJ2-3, the V gene TRBV5-1; 7 positions agree with TRBD2. This CDR3 region has 14 residues. CDR1 and CDR2 from the germline V gene are SGHRS and YFSETQ. Losses at the gene ends were 4 bases for V and 4 bases for J; bases not matched to a gene: 6. In nucleotides, the CDR3 is TGCGCCAGCAGCGGGCGGGAGAACGCAGATACGCAGTATTTT. Protein product: CASSGRENADTQYF.

The V and J genes are TRBV13 and TRBJ2-7, with TRBD2 as a possible D gene (5 bases). From germline, CDR1 is PRHDT and CDR2 FYEKMQ (reference sequence). This CDR3 has 13 residues. Trimming stripped 2 bases from V and 4 bases from J, with 9 bases between. The CDR3 bases are TGTGCCAGCAGCTTAAATAGCGTTTACGAGCAGTACTTC. It specifies CASSLNSVYEQYF.

This clonotype was detected a few times. The V and J genes are TRBV24-1 and TRBJ2-4; 7 bases fit TRBD1. V was pared by 3 bases and J by 4 bases, with 8 bases of the junction left unmatched. Germline V gives CDR1 KGHDR, CDR2 SFDVKD. The CDR3 spans 16 residues. CDR3 region: CATSDDSPGQKNIQYF. Written as DNA, the CDR3 is TGTGCCACCAGTGATGACTCCCCGGGACAGAAAAACATTCAGTACTTC.

This clonotype was seen many times. One end of the junction fails to match germline, which may point to a read error. The chain has TRBV7-8 and TRBJ2-7, with D hard to call. Per germline, CDR1 SGHVS and CDR2 FQNEAQ. This CDR3 is 14 amino acids long. The CDR3 nucleotides are TGTGCCAGCAGATTAGGGAACCTTCTAGTAGAGCAGTACTTC. This gives the protein CASRLGNLLVEQYF.

The chain uses TRBV6-2 or TRBV6-3 and TRBJ2-7, with D unclear. This CDR3 has 13 residues. CDR1 is MNHEY, CDR2 SVGEGT, per germline. V was cut by 7 bases and J by 5 bases, with 15 bases left in between. CDR3 coding DNA: TGTGCCAGCACCTTACGACCTTTCGACGAGCAGTACTTC. This sequence encodes CASTLRPFDEQYF.

This clonotype has ten or more counts. This chain uses TRBV2 with TRBJ1-4; 7 bases are a match to TRBD1. The CDR3 contains 13 residues. Trimming at V came to 6 bases and at J to 13 bases, leaving 11 bases not matched to a gene. CDR1 and CDR2 (germline): SNHLY, FYNNEI. CDR3 bases: TGTGCCAGCAGGGGACAGCCGGCTCTCCCACTGTTTTTT. Protein sequence: CASRGQPALPLFF.

This clonotype appeared many times. The J gene is TRBJ2-5, the V gene TRBV30; D is possibly TRBD2 (6 bases). Germline loops: CDR1 GTSNPN, CDR2 SVGIG (reference sequence). This CDR3 has 13 residues. The V end lost 4 bases, the J end lost 7 bases, and 16 bases lay between the germline ends. The CDR3 DNA sequence: TGTGCCTGGACCGCTTCCCACGGGGGGACCCAGTACTTC. Amino acid sequence: CAWTASHGGTQYF.

The sample holds many counts of this clonotype. The chain carries TRBV12-3 or TRBV12-4 and TRBJ2-5, with 13 bases fitting TRBD2. The CDR3 runs 15 residues. V shed 9 bases and J 2 bases; nucleotides not matched to a gene: 6. DNA for the CDR3: TGTGCCAGTTCTCCGACTAGCGGGGGGCAAGAGACCCAGTACTTC. Protein product: CASSPTSGGQETQYF.

This clonotype was counted at least ten times. J is TRBJ2-7 and V is TRBV6-2 or TRBV6-3; D tentatively fits TRBD1 or TRBD2 (6 bases each). Looked up from germline, CDR1 is MNHEY and CDR2 is SVGEGT. Trimming removed 6 bases from V and 2 bases from J, with 20 bases in between. CDR3 size: 16 residues. The CDR3 loop reads CASSRHARRGAYEQYF. The DNA of the CDR3 is TGTGCCAGCAGCCGCCATGCCCGTAGGGGGGCCTACGAGCAGTACTTC.

This clonotype was recorded many times. The chain carries TRBV4-1 and TRBJ1-1; D unresolved. CDR3 length: 14 residues. V shed 0 bases and J shed 0 bases, with 5 bases lying between them. Germline V gene data show CDR1 as MGHRA and CDR2 as YSYEKL. In DNA, the CDR3 is TGCGCCAGCAGCCAAGAGCGGCTGAACACTGAAGCTTTCTTT. It yields the protein CASSQERLNTEAFF.

The rearrangement uses TRBV20-1 and TRBJ1-4; TRBD1 might be the D (5 bases). The CDR3 sequence is 11 residues long. Germline V gene sequence: CDR1 DFQATT, CDR2 SNEGSKA (reference sequence). The CDR3 region is CRGGNNEKLFF. CDR3 coding DNA: TGCAGGGGGGGGAATAATGAAAAACTGTTTTTT.

This clonotype was seen ten or more times. The genes are TRBV7-2 and TRBJ2-7, with D possibly being TRBD1 or TRBD2 (5 bases each). Germline values: CDR1 SGHTA, CDR2 FQGNSA. This CDR3 region has 15 residues. V was cut by 5 bases and J by 2 bases, with 16 bases left in between. CDR3 amino acids: CASSPAMGDTYEQYF. The CDR3 DNA reads as TGTGCCAGCAGCCCGGCGATGGGGGATACCTACGAGCAGTACTTC.

The chain combines TRBV7-9 with TRBJ2-5; a weak D match, TRBD2 (5 bases). Germline V gene lookup returns CDR1 SEHNR and CDR2 FQNEAQ (reference sequence). This CDR3 has 14 amino acids. Between the trimmed V and J ends, which lost 6 bases and 0 bases, there was a span of 11 bases. The CDR3 DNA sequence: TGTGCCAGCAGACCCCCGGGGTACCAAGAGACCCAGTACTTC. Translated, it gives CASRPPGYQETQYF. The full variable domain, in which reference TRBV7-9 and TRBJ2-5 provide the parts outside the CDR3, is DTGVSQNPRHKITKRGQNVTFRCDPISEHNRLYWYRQTLGQGPEFLTYFQNEAQLEKSRLLSDRFSAERPKGSFSTLEIQRTEQGDSAMYLCASRPPGYQETQYFGPGTRLLVL.

On this clonotype: This may be a read error, as it is one base from a much larger clone. The chain is built from TRBV11-2 and TRBJ2-5; 9 nucleotides line up with TRBD1. The CDR3 has 15 residues. Germline CDR1 is SGHAT and CDR2 is FQNNGV. J gave up 2 bases and V 4 bases, and 5 bases lay outside the gene matches. The CDR3 bases are TGTGCCAGCAGCTCACCGACAGGGGGGCAAGAGACCCAGTACTTC. It translates to CASSSPTGGQETQYF.

CDR3 DNA sequence: TGCGCCAGCAGCTTGGAGGGTAGCGGGGGGTACAATGAGCAGTTCTTC. It translates to CASSLEGSGGYNEQFF. The chain employs TRBV5-1 and TRBJ2-1, with 10 bases identical to TRBD2. Germline V lookup: CDR1 SGHRS, CDR2 YFSETQ. Trimming removed 0 bases from V and 4 bases from J; junction bases left unmatched: 4. The CDR3 is 16 residues long.

The table lists this clonotype with many counts. This chain joins TRBV27 and TRBJ2-1, with TRBD2 matching over 9 bases. With 3 bases clipped from V and 0 bases from J, the junction kept 12 bases outside the gene matches. Germline lookup yields CDR1 MNHEY and CDR2 SMNVEV (reference sequence). The CDR3 totals 19 residues. DNA for the CDR3: TGTGCCAGCAGTTTTGGGCGTAGGACTAGCGTGAGCTCCTACAATGAGCAGTTCTTC. Its protein is CASSFGRRTSVSSYNEQFF.

This clonotype was detected ten times or more. The chain has TRBV7-2 and TRBJ1-6; perhaps TRBD1 as D (6 bases). Germline lookup yields CDR1 SGHTA and CDR2 FQGNSA. The CDR3 covers 15 residues. Trimming pared 2 bases from V and 7 bases from J, leaving 12 bases between. Here the CDR3 DNA reads TGTGCCAGCAGCTTAATCGGACAGTTCAATTCACCCCTCCACTTT. Protein product: CASSLIGQFNSPLHF.

The chain uses TRBV2 and TRBJ2-7; possibly TRBD2 for D (5 bases). Deletions cut 7 bases from V and 3 bases from J, with 16 bases between. CDR1 and CDR2 from the germline V gene are SNHLY and FYNNEI. There are 14 residues in the CDR3. The CDR3 nucleotides are TGTGCCAGCAATCCCGAGGGTGGAGGCTACGAGCAGTACTTC. Amino acids: CASNPEGGGYEQYF.

This sequence joins TRBV5-1 and TRBJ2-2, with a weak D call TRBD2 (6 bases). Trimming stripped 5 bases from V and 6 bases from J, with 14 bases between. CDR1 is SGHRS, CDR2 YFSETQ, per germline. The CDR3 is 14 residues long. CDR3 coding DNA: TGCGCCAGCAGACCAAATGGACTATCCGGGGAGCTGTTTTTT. It is translated as CASRPNGLSGELFF.

The CDR3 coding sequence is TGTGCCAGTAGAAGAGGCGGGACAGGGAGGACTGAAGCTTTCTTT. Translation: CASRRGGTGRTEAFF. This chain joins TRBV19 and TRBJ1-1; 9 nucleotides line up with TRBD1. The CDR3 is 15 residues long. V shed 6 bases and J 5 bases; nucleotides not matched to a gene: 10. Germline V gene lookup returns CDR1 LNHDA and CDR2 SQIVND (reference sequence).

This clonotype was seen more than once but under ten times. The V gene is TRBV7-2, the J gene TRBJ2-1; D is perhaps TRBD2 (5 bases). Per germline, CDR1 SGHTA and CDR2 FQGNSA. V lost 6 bases, J lost 8 bases, and 11 bases lay in between. The CDR3 length is 12 residues. In nucleotides, the CDR3 is TGTGCCAGCAGTTTGTTTAGCGATGAGCAGTTCTTC. As protein: CASSLFSDEQFF.

This clonotype appeared a few times. V usage is TRBV10-3 and J usage is TRBJ1-2; TRBD1 aligns across 7 bases. Germline trimming cut 6 bases from V and 2 bases from J; bases unmatched to any gene: 3. The CDR3 covers 13 residues. Germline CDR1 ENHRY, CDR2 SYGVKD. The CDR3 here is CAISGTVNYGYTF. Here the CDR3 DNA reads TGTGCCATCAGCGGGACAGTGAACTATGGCTACACCTTC.

This clonotype was seen repeatedly, ten times or more. The chain joins TRBV28 to TRBJ1-1; possibly TRBD1 for D (5 bases). Germline assignment: CDR1 MDHEN and CDR2 SYDVKM. V was cut by 3 bases and J by 12 bases, with 14 bases left in between. The CDR3 length is 12 residues. The CDR3 DNA reads TGTGCCAGCAGTTTGGGGCGTGACGGTACTTTCTTT. Its protein product is CASSLGRDGTFF.